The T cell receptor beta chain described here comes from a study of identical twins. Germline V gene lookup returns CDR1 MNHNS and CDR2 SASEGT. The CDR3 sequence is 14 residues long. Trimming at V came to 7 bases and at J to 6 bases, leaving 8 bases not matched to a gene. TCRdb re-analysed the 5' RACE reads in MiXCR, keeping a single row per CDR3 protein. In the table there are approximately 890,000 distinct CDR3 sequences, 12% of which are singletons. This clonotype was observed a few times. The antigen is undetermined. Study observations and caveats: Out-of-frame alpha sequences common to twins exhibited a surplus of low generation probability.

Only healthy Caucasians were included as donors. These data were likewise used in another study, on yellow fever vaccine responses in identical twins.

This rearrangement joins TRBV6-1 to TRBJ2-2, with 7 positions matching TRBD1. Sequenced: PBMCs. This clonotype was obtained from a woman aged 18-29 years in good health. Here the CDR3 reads CASKRQGNPGELFF. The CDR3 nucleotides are TGTGCCAGCAAAAGACAGGGAAATCCCGGGGAGCTGTTTTTT.